A single T cell receptor (beta chain) is shown here with its context. Its antigen is not identified. Genomic DNA of each subset was evenly split across several immunoSEQ plates. TCRdb's copy holds only in-frame clones and misses some; the assay was immunoSEQ multiplex PCR. The sample lists around 2,000,000 clones; about 95% were seen once. Only CD45RO-negative cells positively selected for CCR7 counted as naive CD8 cells, so terminally differentiated effector memory CD45RA+ cells were excluded. These data come from a study of shared clonotypes between healthy human individuals. General study findings and limits: Sequencing depth was predicted to influence how clonotypes are shared among donors.

V was trimmed by 0 bases and J by 2 bases, leaving 8 bases between them. Germline V gene data show CDR1 as LGHNT and CDR2 as FRNRAP. This CDR3 spans 14 amino acids. The receptor comes from a man younger than 30 in good health. The sequencing input was naive CD8+ T cells sorted from blood. V usage is TRBV12-5 and J usage is TRBJ2-7; unclear D gene. This CDR3 is CASGLVPDPYEQYF. The DNA of the CDR3 is TGTGCTAGTGGTTTGGTACCGGACCCCTACGAGCAGTACTTC.